The source of this T cell receptor beta chain is a study of somatic mutations in cytotoxic T cells in rheumatoid arthritis. Measured with immunoSEQ multiplex PCR; TCRdb has only the in-frame clones, and not every one. The profile shows about 7,100 clones, about four fifths of them singletons. The source is an adult with rheumatoid arthritis. The material sequenced was CD8+ T cells sorted from blood.

Written as DNA, the CDR3 is TGCGCCAGTGGACGAGGGGCAGGAGGGGCTGAGCAGTACTTC. Translating it yields CASGRGAGGAEQYF. The V call is TRBV10-2, the J call TRBJ2-7, with D possibly matching TRBD2 (6 bases). CDR3 size: 14 residues. Germline CDR1 WSHSY, CDR2 SAAADI. Trimming cost V 9 bases and J 7 bases, with 22 bases left between them.